This TCR beta chain was sequenced for a study of T cell repertoires in cytomegalovirus infection. Overall study: Based on public TCR beta signatures, there were indications of CMV infection and of a matching HLA type.

The CDR3 consists of 17 residues. CDR1 and CDR2 (germline): LGHNT, FRNRAP. Trimming took 5 bases from V and 7 from J, leaving 26 bases between them. General observations from the study: The ex vivo response showed dominance by HLA-C-restricted CMV-specific TCR beta clonotypes.

TCRdb used MiXCR to reprocess the reads, holding one entry per CDR3 protein. The sample gives some 480,000 distinct CDR3 sequences, about 33% of which show up once; roughly 15% is in the top ten. With respect to this clonotype: As yet, its antigen is unknown.

Sequenced here: cultured PBMCs, sampled from culture after CMV antigen stimulation. The genes are TRBV12-5 and TRBJ2-5; a weak D match, TRBD2 (6 bases). The receptor was derived from a human donor in good health (CMV status not recorded). Some clones in this sample may be carry-over from other donors' samples. CDR3 residues: CASGANDQRVALRTQYF. DNA of the CDR3: TGTGCTAGTGGTGCGAACGATCAGCGGGTCGCTTTACGGACCCAGTACTTC. The variable domain in full, with the rest retrieved from reference TRBV12-5 and TRBJ2-5, is DARVTQTPRHKVTEMGQEVTMRCQPILGHNTVFWYRQTMMQGLELLAYFRNRAPLDDSGMPKDRFSAEMPDATLATLKIQPSEPRDSAVYFCASGANDQRVALRTQYFGPGTRLLVL.